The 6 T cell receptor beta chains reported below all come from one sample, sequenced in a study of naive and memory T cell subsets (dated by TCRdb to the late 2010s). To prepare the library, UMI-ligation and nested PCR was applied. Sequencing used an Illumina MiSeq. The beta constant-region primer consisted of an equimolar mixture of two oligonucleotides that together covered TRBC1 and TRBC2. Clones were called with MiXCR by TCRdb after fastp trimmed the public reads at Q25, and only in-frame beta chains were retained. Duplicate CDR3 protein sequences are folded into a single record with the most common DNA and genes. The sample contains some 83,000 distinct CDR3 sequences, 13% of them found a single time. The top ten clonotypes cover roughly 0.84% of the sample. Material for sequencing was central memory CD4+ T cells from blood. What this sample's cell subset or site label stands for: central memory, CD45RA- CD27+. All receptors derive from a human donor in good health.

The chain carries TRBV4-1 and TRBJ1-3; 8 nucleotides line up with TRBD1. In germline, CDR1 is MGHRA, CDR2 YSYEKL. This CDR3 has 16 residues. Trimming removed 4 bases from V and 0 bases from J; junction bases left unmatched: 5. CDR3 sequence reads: CASSPGQAPSGNTIYF. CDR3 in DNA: TGCGCCAGCAGCCCGGGACAGGCACCCTCTGGAAACACCATATATTTT.

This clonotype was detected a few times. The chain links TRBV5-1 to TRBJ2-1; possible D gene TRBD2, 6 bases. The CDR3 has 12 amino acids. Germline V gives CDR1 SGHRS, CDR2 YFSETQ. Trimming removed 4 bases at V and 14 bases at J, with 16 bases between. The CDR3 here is CASSLDRDWEFF. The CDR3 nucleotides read TGCGCCAGCAGCCTGGACCGGGACTGGGAGTTCTTC. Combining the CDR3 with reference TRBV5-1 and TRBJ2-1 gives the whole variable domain KAGVTQTPRYLIKTRGQQVTLSCSPISGHRSVSWYQQTPGQGLQFLFEYFSETQRNKGNFPGRFSGRQFSNSRSEMNVSTLELGDSALYLCASSLDRDWEFFGPGTRLTVL.

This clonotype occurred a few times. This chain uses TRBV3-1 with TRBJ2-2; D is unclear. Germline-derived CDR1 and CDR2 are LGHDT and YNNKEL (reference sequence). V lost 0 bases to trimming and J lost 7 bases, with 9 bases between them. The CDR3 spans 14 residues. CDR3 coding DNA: TGTGCCAGCAGCCAAGATAAGACACGCGGGGAGCTGTTTTTT. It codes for CASSQDKTRGELFF.

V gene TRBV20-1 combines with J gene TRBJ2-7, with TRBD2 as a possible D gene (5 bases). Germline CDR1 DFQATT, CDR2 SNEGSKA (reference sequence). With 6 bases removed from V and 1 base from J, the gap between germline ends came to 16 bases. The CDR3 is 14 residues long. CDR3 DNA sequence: TGCAGTGCCAGGATTCGGGAAGTTTCCTACGAGCAGTACTTC. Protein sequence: CSARIREVSYEQYF.

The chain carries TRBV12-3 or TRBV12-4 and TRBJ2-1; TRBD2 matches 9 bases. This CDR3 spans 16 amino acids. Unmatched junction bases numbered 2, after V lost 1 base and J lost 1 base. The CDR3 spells CASSLGGLASYNEQFF. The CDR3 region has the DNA TGTGCCAGCAGTTTAGGGGGACTAGCTTCCTACAATGAGCAGTTCTTC.

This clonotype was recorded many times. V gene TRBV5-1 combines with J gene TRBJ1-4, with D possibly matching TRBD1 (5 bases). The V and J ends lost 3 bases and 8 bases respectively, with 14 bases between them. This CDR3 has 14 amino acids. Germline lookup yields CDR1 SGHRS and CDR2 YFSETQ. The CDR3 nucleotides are TGCGCCAGCAGCTCACGACTGGGGCACGAAAAACTGTTTTTT. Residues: CASSSRLGHEKLFF.